The clone carrying this T cell receptor (beta chain) has only a few counts. MiXCR, applied by TCRdb to the RT-PCR reads, yields one record per CDR3 protein. Found here are about 200,000 distinct CDR3 sequences, 38% of them singletons; the top ten hold 11%. The data were obtained in a study of patients and donors after allogeneic stem cell transplantation. This CDR3 comprises 12 residues. V lost 7 bases to trimming and J lost 7 bases, with 13 bases between them. The source material was blood, either unsorted or a sorted T cell fraction (not recorded which). J is TRBJ1-1 and V is TRBV12-3 or TRBV12-4, with D unclear. The TCR comes from a human donor who was either an allogeneic HSCT recipient or a stem cell or donor lymphocyte infusion donor (not recorded which). It is not recorded whose cells these are; they may come from a transplant donor. CDR3 sequence: CASTWAADEAFF. The CDR3 DNA is TGTGCCAGCACCTGGGCGGCGGATGAAGCTTTCTTT.